This entry describes one T cell receptor (beta chain). Its specificity is not known. Naive and memory CD4+ T cells were cultured with CEF, then survey-sequenced. Method: immunoSEQ multiplex PCR; TCRdb's copy keeps in-frame clones and lacks some. This sample yields 37,000 or so clones, of which 82% are seen a single time; roughly 4.7% belongs to the top ten. CDR1 is MDHEN and CDR2 is SYDVKM in the germline V gene. Unmatched junction bases numbered 8, after V lost 10 bases and J lost 3 bases. This CDR3 is built from 14 residues. The record originates from a study of CD4 T cells in relation to SARS-CoV-2 and coronaviruses. Study-wide context: Convalescent donors were aged 21 to 72, with median approximately 41 years.

Study findings and constraints: In around 63% of donors, memory CD4+ clonotypes crossrecognized SARS-CoV-2 and at least one common cold coronavirus spike.

The gene calls are TRBV28 and TRBJ2-7; TRBD2 matches 11 bases. The source material was naive CD4+ T cells from PBMCs, cultured in vitro. Subset: naive CD4+ T cells isolated by negative enrichment. The sequence derives from an adult with COVID-19. CDR3 coding DNA: TGTGCCATCACGGGCACTAGCGGGAGCTACGAGCAGTACTTC. Protein product: CAITGTSGSYEQYF.